The next 19 T cell receptor beta chains were all read from a single sample in a study of cytomegalovirus exposure and HLA in healthy donors. TCRdb's copy holds only in-frame clones and misses some; the assay was immunoSEQ multiplex PCR. The table has fewer than 250,000 clones, roughly 89% seen once. Input material: PBMCs. Every receptor here comes from a man between 18 and 35 years old in good health and CMV-seronegative.

The rearrangement uses TRBV19 and TRBJ2-6; TRBD1 agrees at 9 bases. The CDR3 has 18 residues. Per the germline V gene, CDR1 is LNHDA and CDR2 is SQIVND (reference sequence). Trimming at V came to 5 bases and at J to 0 bases, leaving 8 bases not matched to a gene. The CDR3 region has the DNA TGTGCCAGTAGTGCCTACAGGGGGCGCGTCTCTGGGGCCAACGTCCTGACTTTC. It translates to CASSAYRGRVSGANVLTF. Full variable domain (rest looked up from reference TRBV19 and TRBJ2-6): DGGITQSPKYLFRKEGQNVTLSCEQNLNHDAMYWYRQDPGQGLRLIYYSQIVNDFQKGDIAEGYSVSREKKESFPLTVTSAQKNPTAFYLCASSAYRGRVSGANVLTFGAGSRLTVL.

V is TRBV6-6 and J is TRBJ2-7; D is ambiguous. CDR3 length: 15 residues. Trimming removed 2 bases at V and 0 bases at J, with 11 bases between. The germline V gene has CDR1 MNHNY and CDR2 SVGAGI (reference sequence). CDR3 loop: CASSYDQVRSYEQYF. Written as DNA, the CDR3 is TGTGCCAGCAGTTACGATCAGGTGCGCTCCTACGAGCAGTACTTC.

This chain links TRBV6-5 with TRBJ1-6; no clear D. This CDR3 region has 15 residues. Germline CDR1 and CDR2: MNHEY and SVGAGI. The V gene lost 6 bases and the J gene lost 13 bases, with 22 bases spanning the gap. In DNA form, the CDR3 reads TGTGCCAGCAGCAACACATTCGGGATGATGATGCCCCTCCACTTT. It codes for CASSNTFGMMMPLHF.

This sequence joins TRBV20-1 and TRBJ2-1, with D unclear. CDR1 and CDR2 from the germline V gene are DFQATT and SNEGSKA (reference sequence). The CDR3 contains 10 residues. Trimming removed 4 bases from V and 5 bases from J, with 3 bases in between. The CDR3 nucleotides are TGCAGTGCTACCAACAATGAGCAGTTCTTC. Its protein is CSATNNEQFF.

The chain combines TRBV5-6 with TRBJ2-3, with D possibly being TRBD1 (5 bases). The CDR3 is 15 amino acids. Germline values: CDR1 SGHDT, CDR2 YYEEEE. The V gene lost 2 bases and the J gene lost 4 bases, with 14 bases spanning the gap. The CDR3, as DNA: TGTGCCAGCAGCTTTGTGGGGCGCGTTGCAGATACGCAGTATTTT. Residues: CASSFVGRVADTQYF.

The V call is TRBV18, the J call TRBJ2-7; D might be TRBD1 (5 bases). This CDR3 has 14 amino acids. The V gene's germline CDR1 is KGHSH and CDR2 LQKENI. V lost 5 bases and J 5 bases, leaving 16 bases between the germline ends. The CDR3 region is CASSAGIDRNEQYF. The CDR3 DNA reads TGTGCCAGCTCAGCAGGCATTGACAGAAACGAGCAGTACTTC.

This clone was recorded only once. V is TRBV28 and J is TRBJ1-1; D unresolved. The CDR3 covers 11 residues. Germline V gives CDR1 MDHEN, CDR2 SYDVKM. V was cut by 3 bases and J by 8 bases, with 7 bases left in between. The CDR3, as DNA: TGTGCCAGCAGTTTTAGCCAGGAAGCTTTCTTT. This translates into CASSFSQEAFF.

This sequence joins TRBV20-1 and TRBJ2-7, with D possibly being TRBD2 (5 bases). Between the trimmed V and J ends, which lost 3 bases and 9 bases, there was a span of 12 bases. CDR1 and CDR2 (germline): DFQATT, SNEGSKA (reference sequence). The CDR3 consists of 11 residues. The CDR3 nucleotides are TGCAGTGCTAGTGGGGTCGAGGGGCAGTACTTC. This encodes CSASGVEGQYF.

The chain employs TRBV5-1 and TRBJ2-1, with D unclear. The CDR3 consists of 16 residues. The V gene lost 0 bases and the J gene lost 0 bases, with 10 bases spanning the gap. Germline-derived CDR1 and CDR2 are SGHRS and YFSETQ. Here the CDR3 reads CASSLDGSSSYNEQFF. The CDR3 DNA sequence: TGCGCCAGCAGCTTGGATGGGTCTAGCTCCTACAATGAGCAGTTCTTC.

J is TRBJ1-2 and V is TRBV4-1, with unresolved D. Trimming stripped 3 bases from V and 4 bases from J, with 15 bases between. Germline V gene data show CDR1 as MGHRA and CDR2 as YSYEKL. The length of the CDR3 is 15 residues. The CDR3: CASSHPPAAFYGYTF. In nucleotides, the CDR3 is TGCGCCAGCAGCCACCCTCCTGCGGCCTTCTATGGCTACACCTTC.

This sequence joins TRBV4-3 and TRBJ1-6; possible D gene TRBD1, 6 bases. Trimming took 1 base from V and 8 from J, leaving 9 bases between them. The CDR3 length is 14 residues. Germline lookup yields CDR1 LGHNA and CDR2 YSLEER. CDR3 nucleotides: TGCGCCAGCAGCCAAGTCAGGGGTTATTCACCCCTCCACTTT. Translated, it gives CASSQVRGYSPLHF.

V is TRBV9 and J is TRBJ1-2; D possibly corresponds to TRBD1 (6 bases). V was shortened by 0 bases and J by 3 bases, with 12 bases between the two germline ends. Germline V CDR1 and CDR2: SGDLS, YYNGEE. The CDR3 extends over 15 amino acids. CDR3 residues: CASSVDGGVYYGYTF. Written as DNA, the CDR3 is TGTGCCAGCAGCGTAGATGGGGGCGTCTACTATGGCTACACCTTC. Full variable domain (remainder filled in from reference TRBV9 and TRBJ1-2): DSGVTQTPKHLITATGQRVTLRCSPRSGDLSVYWYQQSLDQGLQFLIQYYNGEERAKGNILERFSAQQFPDLHSELNLSSLELGDSALYFCASSVDGGVYYGYTFGSGTRLTVV.

The CDR3 spells CASSTRLAGYNEQFF. DNA for the CDR3: TGTGCCAGCAGCACGCGACTAGCGGGATACAATGAGCAGTTCTTC. The chain links TRBV9 to TRBJ2-1; the match to TRBD2 covers 11 bases. The CDR3 loop spans 15 amino acids. V lost 4 bases and J lost 4; bases outside the gene matches: 4. Germline-derived CDR1 and CDR2 are SGDLS and YYNGEE.

The V call is TRBV4-1, the J call TRBJ2-1; D remains ambiguous. Germline loops: CDR1 MGHRA, CDR2 YSYEKL. V was pared by 5 bases and J by 4 bases, with 9 bases between. This CDR3 region has 13 residues. DNA of the CDR3: TGCGCCAGCAGCAGGAGTCCTTACAATGAGCAGTTCTTC. Translated: CASSRSPYNEQFF.

The CDR3 region has the DNA TGTGCCAGCAGCAGTTTATCGTTTAGCGGGTCCTACAATGAGCAGTTCTTC. This encodes CASSSLSFSGSYNEQFF. The chain uses TRBV27 and TRBJ2-1, with 7 bases aligning to TRBD2. V shed 6 bases and J 1 base; nucleotides not matched to a gene: 12. The length of the CDR3 is 17 residues. Looked up from germline, CDR1 is MNHEY and CDR2 is SMNVEV (reference sequence).

The chain combines TRBV7-9 with TRBJ1-2; TRBD1 might be the D (6 bases). The CDR3 runs 13 residues. Trimming cost V 5 bases and J 4 bases, with 11 bases left between them. Germline V gene data show CDR1 as SEHNR and CDR2 as FQNEAQ (reference sequence). The CDR3 loop is CASSLTGTYGYTF. The CDR3 DNA reads as TGTGCCAGCAGCCTCACAGGGACCTATGGCTACACCTTC.

This sequence joins TRBV27 and TRBJ2-7, with 8 bases fitting TRBD2. Germline values: CDR1 MNHEY, CDR2 SMNVEV (reference sequence). The CDR3 spans 16 residues. Trimming removed 8 bases from V and 6 bases from J; junction bases left unmatched: 18. The CDR3 is CASGPSPGLVTREQYF. The CDR3 bases are TGTGCCAGCGGCCCTTCCCCGGGACTAGTTACTCGCGAGCAGTACTTC.

This clone was detected a few times. The rearrangement joins TRBV25-1 to TRBJ1-6; perhaps TRBD1 as D (5 bases). This CDR3 contains 13 residues. Looked up from germline, CDR1 is MGHDK and CDR2 is SYGVNS. V dropped 7 bases and J dropped 7 bases, with 11 bases sitting between them. The CDR3 here is CASKGIRNSPLHF. CDR3 DNA: TGTGCCAGCAAGGGGATAAGGAATTCACCCCTCCACTTT.

The chain recombines TRBV2 with TRBJ2-1; 9 nucleotides align to TRBD2. Germline assignment: CDR1 SNHLY and CDR2 FYNNEI. This CDR3 has 14 residues. Germline trimming cut 7 bases from V and 9 bases from J; bases unmatched to any gene: 10. CDR3 in DNA: TGTGCCAGCACCTGGCGGGGGGGAAAGGGTGAGCAGTTCTTC. Protein: CASTWRGGKGEQFF. Together with reference TRBV2 and TRBJ2-1, the CDR3 gives the full variable domain: EPEVTQTPSHQVTQMGQEVILRCVPISNHLYFYWYRQILGQKVEFLVSFYNNEISEKSEIFDDQFSVERPDGSNFTLKIRSTKLEDSAMYFCASTWRGGKGEQFFGPGTRLTVL.